These 22 T cell receptor beta chains came from one sample sequenced in a study of T cells in lung cancer brain metastases. The repertoire was sequenced with immunoSEQ multiplex PCR; TCRdb's copy has only in-frame clones and lacks some. The top ten clones hold approximately 6% of a sample with 800 to 1,200 clones, around 88% of them seen once. Sequenced sample: tumor tissue from a brain metastasis. All receptors derive from a woman between 35 and 50 years old with non-small cell lung cancer that had spread to the brain.

By frequency in the sample, this clone is large. The chain carries TRBV19 and TRBJ2-1, with 10 nucleotides matching TRBD2. The trim removed 5 bases at V and 12 bases at J, leaving 7 bases unmatched. Germline-derived CDR1 and CDR2 are LNHDA and SQIVND (reference sequence). The CDR3 contains 13 residues. The CDR3 reads CASSPSSGSWQFF. Here the CDR3 DNA reads TGTGCCAGTAGTCCCTCTAGCGGGAGTTGGCAGTTCTTC.

CDR3 residues: CAWSPTSDYNEQFF. In DNA, the CDR3 is TGTGCCTGGAGTCCCACTAGCGACTACAATGAGCAGTTCTTC. The rearrangement uses TRBV30 and TRBJ2-1, with 7 bases aligning to TRBD2. Per germline, CDR1 GTSNPN and CDR2 SVGIG (reference sequence). Trimming removed 2 bases from V and 3 bases from J; junction bases left unmatched: 4. This CDR3 region has 14 residues.

This sequence joins TRBV5-1 and TRBJ2-4; TRBD1 might be the D (6 bases). Germline V CDR1 and CDR2: SGHRS, YFSETQ. The ends were cut back, 4 bases at V and 3 bases at J, with 14 bases in the middle. The CDR3 has 15 amino acids. CDR3 amino acids: CASSNRDRFKNIQYF. The CDR3 region has the DNA TGCGCCAGCAGCAACAGGGATAGATTCAAAAACATTCAGTACTTC. The variable domain in full, with the rest retrieved from reference TRBV5-1 and TRBJ2-4, is KAGVTQTPRYLIKTRGQQVTLSCSPISGHRSVSWYQQTPGQGLQFLFEYFSETQRNKGNFPGRFSGRQFSNSRSEMNVSTLELGDSALYLCASSNRDRFKNIQYFGAGTRLSVL.

For the CDR3, the DNA is TGCAGCGTTGAACCCTTAGACAGGGCCGTGTGGAATGAGCAGTTCTTC. This encodes CSVEPLDRAVWNEQFF. The chain joins TRBV29-1 to TRBJ2-1, with 7 bases identical to TRBD1. Looked up from germline, CDR1 is SQVTM and CDR2 is ANQGSEA. The CDR3 is 16 residues long. J lost 7 bases, V lost 2 bases, and 14 bases had no gene match.

The J gene is TRBJ2-5, the V gene TRBV28; TRBD2 matches at 11 bases. The germline gives CDR1 MDHEN, CDR2 SYDVKM. The CDR3 covers 17 residues. V was clipped by 4 bases and J by 4 bases; unmatched bases: 11. DNA for the CDR3: TGTGCCAGCAGTTCTGCGGGAGTAGCGGGAGGGGGAGAGACCCAGTACTTC. Its translation is CASSSAGVAGGGETQYF.

V usage is TRBV30 and J usage is TRBJ1-5, with 8 bases matching TRBD1. The CDR3 length is 13 residues. The germline CDR1 and CDR2 sequences are GTSNPN and SVGIG (reference sequence). The junction had 5 bases not matched to a gene; V was cut back by 3 bases and J by 7 bases. Here the CDR3 reads CAWSPDRDQPQHF. The CDR3 nucleotides are TGTGCCTGGAGCCCGGACAGGGACCAGCCCCAGCATTTT. Full variable domain (missing parts from reference TRBV30 and TRBJ1-5): SQTIHQWPATLVQPVGSPLSLECTVEGTSNPNLYWYRQAAGRGLQLLFYSVGIGQISSEVPQNLSASRPQDRQFILSSKKLLLSDSGFYLCAWSPDRDQPQHFGDGTRLSIL.

This clone was seen only a few times. The rearrangement links TRBV4-1 to TRBJ1-1, with TRBD1 matching over 8 bases. Trimming removed 3 bases from V and 5 bases from J; junction bases left unmatched: 8. There are 15 residues in the CDR3. Germline values: CDR1 MGHRA, CDR2 YSYEKL. CDR3: CASSQSDRERTEAFF. Written as DNA, the CDR3 is TGCGCCAGCAGCCAGTCGGACAGGGAGCGAACTGAAGCTTTCTTT.

The rearrangement links TRBV5-6 to TRBJ2-7; 8 bases are shared with TRBD1. Trimming cost V 5 bases and J 6 bases; bases outside gene matches: 13. The germline gives CDR1 SGHDT, CDR2 YYEEEE. The CDR3 has 15 residues. In DNA, the CDR3 is TGTGCCAGCAGTCTGAATGGACAGGGATTCCGCGAGCAGTACTTC. Translation: CASSLNGQGFREQYF.

This chain links TRBV12-5 with TRBJ2-3; a weak D match, TRBD2 (6 bases). The CDR3 has 17 amino acids. V dropped 4 bases and J dropped 0 bases, with 17 bases sitting between them. Germline CDR1 reads LGHNT; CDR2 reads FRNRAP. CDR3 nucleotides: TGTGCTAGTGGTTCGGCCCGGGGCGGGGCTAGCACAGATACGCAGTATTTT. Its translation: CASGSARGGASTDTQYF.

The chain carries TRBV5-1 and TRBJ2-7; D not resolved. Germline values: CDR1 SGHRS, CDR2 YFSETQ. Trimming shortened V by 2 bases and J by 0 bases, and 9 bases separated the two germline ends. The CDR3 extends over 14 amino acids. This CDR3 is CASSLSGFSYEQYF. In DNA, the CDR3 is TGCGCCAGCAGCTTATCTGGCTTCTCCTACGAGCAGTACTTC.

In its sample, this clone was seen once. The chain has TRBV7-8 and TRBJ2-3; 8 bases map to TRBD2. From germline, CDR1 is SGHVS and CDR2 FQNEAQ. V shed 4 bases and J 6 bases; nucleotides not matched to a gene: 9. This CDR3 has 15 residues. The DNA for the CDR3 is TGTGCCAGCAGCTCTCGAGCGGGAGAGGGGGATACGCAGTATTTT. Its protein product is CASSSRAGEGDTQYF. The full variable domain, with the rest looked up from reference TRBV7-8 and TRBJ2-3, is GAGVSQSPRYKVAKRGQDVALRCDPISGHVSLFWYQQALGQGPEFLTYFQNEAQLDKSGLPSDRFFAERPEGSVSTLKIQRTQQEDSAVYLCASSSRAGEGDTQYFGPGTRLTVL.

V and J are TRBV9 and TRBJ2-1; D is possibly TRBD1 (6 bases). This CDR3 comprises 16 residues. With 4 bases removed from V and 4 bases from J, the gap between germline ends came to 18 bases. Germline CDR1 SGDLS, CDR2 YYNGEE. CDR3 coding DNA: TGTGCCAGCAGCTCAGTATCGGGACATAGATACAATGAGCAGTTCTTC. This sequence encodes CASSSVSGHRYNEQFF.

The chain joins TRBV7-9 to TRBJ1-1; no clear D. The germline CDR1 and CDR2 sequences are SEHNR and FQNEAQ (reference sequence). The ends were cut back, 1 base at V and 3 bases at J, with 12 bases in the middle. This CDR3 has 15 residues. Here the CDR3 DNA reads TGTGCCAGCAGCTTAGTGGTGGGAAAGTACACTGAAGCTTTCTTT. Its translation is CASSLVVGKYTEAFF.

The V and J genes are TRBV6-1 and TRBJ2-7; 11 bases agree with TRBD1. The CDR3 runs 15 residues. CDR1 and CDR2 from the germline V gene are MNHNS and SASEGT. The ends lost 1 base at V and 6 bases at J; junction bases unmatched: 5. The CDR3: CASSEEAGTGGEQYF. CDR3 nucleotides: TGTGCCAGCAGTGAAGAAGCCGGGACAGGGGGCGAGCAGTACTTC.

V and J are TRBV27 and TRBJ2-2; 7 nucleotides agree with TRBD1. Germline V gene sequence: CDR1 MNHEY, CDR2 SMNVEV (reference sequence). The V and J ends lost 6 bases and 7 bases, in that order; junction bases with no gene match: 14. This CDR3 has 16 amino acids. CDR3 nucleotides: TGTGCCAGCAGACCAAGGACAGGCGATCGCGGCGGGGAGCTGTTTTTT. Protein: CASRPRTGDRGGELFF.

V gene TRBV4-1 combines with J gene TRBJ1-2; 7 bases are a match to TRBD1. V shed 6 bases and J 5 bases; nucleotides not matched to a gene: 6. The germline V gene encodes CDR1 MGHRA and CDR2 YSYEKL. This CDR3 has 13 residues. The CDR3 sequence: CASRPTGKYGYTF. CDR3 sequence (DNA): TGCGCCAGCAGGCCGACAGGGAAGTATGGCTACACCTTC.

This clone has a handful of counts. This sequence joins TRBV5-1 and TRBJ2-2; 10 nucleotides match TRBD2. Germline-derived CDR1 and CDR2 are SGHRS and YFSETQ. Trimming at V came to 4 bases and at J to 3 bases, leaving 3 bases not matched to a gene. The CDR3 runs to 15 residues. Here the CDR3 reads CASSPLAGDTGELFF. CDR3 nucleotides: TGCGCCAGCAGCCCTCTAGCGGGAGACACCGGGGAGCTGTTTTTT. Variable domain in full (rest from reference TRBV5-1 and TRBJ2-2): KAGVTQTPRYLIKTRGQQVTLSCSPISGHRSVSWYQQTPGQGLQFLFEYFSETQRNKGNFPGRFSGRQFSNSRSEMNVSTLELGDSALYLCASSPLAGDTGELFFGEGSRLTVL.

The V gene is TRBV18, the J gene TRBJ2-1; 12 nucleotides match TRBD2. Germline V CDR1 and CDR2: KGHSH, LQKENI. With V trimmed by 0 bases and J by 9 bases, 6 bases remained unmatched. The CDR3 is 16 amino acids. The CDR3 is CASSPPGLAGGLEQFF. The DNA for the CDR3 is TGTGCCAGCTCACCACCTGGTCTAGCGGGAGGGCTTGAGCAGTTCTTC. The full variable domain, rest sourced from reference TRBV18 and TRBJ2-1, is NAGVMQNPRHLVRRRGQEARLRCSPMKGHSHVYWYRQLPEEGLKFMVYLQKENIIDESGMPKERFSAEFPKEGPSILRIQQVVRGDSAAYFCASSPPGLAGGLEQFFGPGTRLTVL.

The genes are TRBV11-2 and TRBJ2-7; 9 positions match TRBD1. This CDR3 has 15 amino acids. V was pared by 3 bases and J by 2 bases, with 5 bases of the junction left unmatched. Germline CDR1 and CDR2: SGHAT and FQNNGV. The CDR3: CASSFAGTGPYEQYF. The CDR3 DNA is TGTGCCAGCAGCTTTGCCGGGACAGGGCCCTACGAGCAGTACTTC.

The chain links TRBV4-1 to TRBJ2-4, with 8 positions matching TRBD1. The junction had 10 bases not matched to a gene; V was cut back by 4 bases and J by 5 bases. The CDR3 is 16 residues long. From germline, CDR1 is MGHRA and CDR2 YSYEKL. In DNA, the CDR3 is TGCGCCAGCAGCCCAACGACAGGGGCGGCACAAAACATTCAGTACTTC. Translated, it gives CASSPTTGAAQNIQYF.

Note on this clone: One end of the junction is discordant with germline, which a read error may explain. J is TRBJ1-3 and V is TRBV30; unclear D gene. The V gene's germline CDR1 is GTSNPN and CDR2 SVGIG (reference sequence). The CDR3 is made up of 12 amino acids. CDR3 residues: CAWSVQGNIIYF. CDR3 sequence (DNA): TGTGCCTGGAGTGTACAAGGAAACATCATATATTTT.

The chain combines TRBV7-6 with TRBJ2-6; D remains ambiguous. The CDR3 is 14 amino acids. The ends were cut back, 2 bases at V and 2 bases at J, with 4 bases in the middle. The germline V gene encodes CDR1 SGHVS and CDR2 FNYEAQ. The CDR3 protein is CASSLFTGANVLTF. The CDR3 nucleotides read TGTGCCAGCAGCTTATTCACTGGGGCCAACGTCCTGACTTTC.